In this sample, the clone carrying this T cell receptor beta chain turned up once. Its antigen is not known. Trimming removed 4 bases from V and 14 bases from J; junction bases left unmatched: 17. The CDR3 has 15 residues. Germline V gene sequence: CDR1 SGHRS, CDR2 YFSETQ. Each clinical donor contributed on average around 92,000 T cells from unsorted cryopreserved PBMC. Assay: immunoSEQ multiplex PCR; the TCRdb copy retains only in-frame clones and omits some. The sample lists about 30,000 clones; around 95% were seen once. The entry originates in a study of T cells in tuberculosis. Regarding the study as a whole: Smaller distances to GMM-specific TCRs suggested their expansion in active tuberculosis. Selection depended on which cryopreserved specimens were available.

The V and J genes are TRBV5-1 and TRBJ2-4; 8 positions agree with TRBD1. The source material was PBMCs. The source is a donor under 30 with latent tuberculosis or without tuberculosis infection. CDR3 in amino acids: CASSTIQGGKSVEYF. The CDR3, as DNA: TGCGCCAGCAGCACGATACAGGGGGGAAAATCCGTCGAGTACTTC. Full variable domain (rest looked up from reference TRBV5-1 and TRBJ2-4): KAGVTQTPRYLIKTRGQQVTLSCSPISGHRSVSWYQQTPGQGLQFLFEYFSETQRNKGNFPGRFSGRQFSNSRSEMNVSTLELGDSALYLCASSTIQGGKSVEYFGAGTRLSVL.